The 16 T cell receptor beta chains reported below all come from one sample, sequenced in a study of blood T cell repertoires in COVID-19 (dated by TCRdb to the early 2020s). Libraries were constructed by the immunoSEQ multiplex PCR assay. TCRdb provides this immuneACCESS table in a form limited to in-frame rearrangements. Some clones are lacking; in checked studies, under half of them reflect an unresolved V gene, and why the rest are absent is not known. The sample table shows about 68,000 clones, and approximately 93% are seen once. The ten largest account for 2.6% of the sample. Input material: peripheral blood. Source of these receptors: a man in his forties or fifties with COVID-19, enrolled during active disease.

This rearrangement joins TRBV3-1 (or the pseudogene TRBV3-2) to TRBJ2-4; 12 bases fit TRBD2. The length of the CDR3 is 16 residues. The V gene's germline CDR1 is LGHDT and CDR2 YNNKEL (reference sequence). V lost 4 bases and J lost 8; bases outside the gene matches: 9. The CDR3 bases are TGTGCCAGCAGCCTCAGACTAGCGGGAGAGGTCGACATTCAGTACTTC. Translating gives CASSLRLAGEVDIQYF.

The chain couples TRBV6-5 to TRBJ2-7, with a weak D call TRBD2 (8 bases). Deletions cut 6 bases from V and 2 bases from J, with 14 bases between. CDR3 length: 14 residues. Germline V gives CDR1 MNHEY, CDR2 SVGAGI. For the CDR3, the DNA is TGTGCCAGCAGGAGGGGGCGGGGGGCCTACGAGCAGTACGTC. Protein: CASRRGRGAYEQYV.

V gene TRBV2 combines with J gene TRBJ2-3; 14 bases map to TRBD2. The CDR3 is 15 amino acids. Unmatched junction bases numbered 5, after V lost 8 bases and J lost 4 bases. Germline CDR1 reads SNHLY; CDR2 reads FYNNEI. Written as DNA, the CDR3 is TGTGCCAGCGAGGGACTAGCGGGAGCCTCAGATACGCAGTATTTT. Its protein is CASEGLAGASDTQYF.

V gene TRBV7-8 combines with J gene TRBJ2-7; D not certain. Germline lookup yields CDR1 SGHVS and CDR2 FQNEAQ. The V end lost 0 bases, the J end lost 2 bases, and 5 bases lay between the germline ends. The CDR3 has 13 residues. CDR3 residues: CASSLASTYEQYV. CDR3 in DNA: TGTGCCAGCAGCTTAGCCTCTACCTACGAGCAGTACGTC.

V is TRBV30 and J is TRBJ1-5; D call uncertain. This CDR3 region has 15 residues. Germline CDR1 GTSNPN, CDR2 SVGIG (reference sequence). The V gene lost 2 bases and the J gene lost 4 bases, with 15 bases spanning the gap. The CDR3 loop reads CAWSPRAGQNQPQHF. The CDR3 region has the DNA TGTGCCTGGAGTCCGAGAGCAGGTCAAAATCAGCCCCAGCATTTT.

This clone showed up just once. The chain combines TRBV10-3 with TRBJ1-2; D gene unclear. CDR3 length: 13 residues. In germline, CDR1 is ENHRY, CDR2 SYGVKD. With 4 bases removed from V and 3 bases from J, the gap between germline ends came to 9 bases. In nucleotides, the CDR3 is TGTGCCATCAGTGGGGAGGGTTACTATGGCTACACCTTC. Amino acids: CAISGEGYYGYTF.

The CDR3 DNA is TGTGCCAGCAGCTCGAAGCGGGAGGGCCGATCCTACAATGAGCAGTTCTTC. This codes for CASSSKREGRSYNEQFF. The chain is built from TRBV9 and TRBJ2-1, with 10 bases identical to TRBD2. CDR1 is SGDLS and CDR2 is YYNGEE in the germline V gene. CDR3 size: 17 residues. J gave up 1 base and V 4 bases, and 8 bases lay outside the gene matches.

V gene TRBV2 combines with J gene TRBJ1-1; D unresolved. V gave up 10 bases and J gave up 2 bases, with 14 bases separating them. The CDR3 has 13 residues. Germline V gene sequence: CDR1 SNHLY, CDR2 FYNNEI. Written as DNA, the CDR3 is TGTGCCACCCCGATGGCAGGTAACACTGAAGCTTTCTTT. Translated: CATPMAGNTEAFF.

This clone appeared a few times. The V and J genes are TRBV18 and TRBJ2-1, with 11 bases aligning to TRBD2. V was clipped by 3 bases and J by 0 bases; unmatched bases: 4. CDR1 and CDR2 from the germline V gene are KGHSH and LQKENI. The CDR3 loop spans 17 amino acids. In DNA, the CDR3 is TGTGCCAGCTCACCGAGTAGCGGGAGGGTCTCCTACAATGAGCAGTTCTTC. Its protein is CASSPSSGRVSYNEQFF.

V gene TRBV30 combines with J gene TRBJ1-1; 8 bases match TRBD1. Trimming removed 4 bases from V and 1 base from J; junction bases left unmatched: 11. CDR1 and CDR2 (germline): GTSNPN, SVGIG (reference sequence). The CDR3 has 16 residues. Here the CDR3 DNA reads TGTGCCTGGAAGAGACAGGGGATAGGGTGGAACACTGAAGCTTTCTTT. Protein: CAWKRQGIGWNTEAFF.

This clone appeared a few times. The V call is TRBV3-1 (or the pseudogene TRBV3-2), the J call TRBJ2-1; D remains ambiguous. This CDR3 comprises 17 residues. V lost 0 bases to trimming and J lost 0 bases, with 12 bases between them. CDR1 and CDR2 (germline): LGHDT, YNNKEL (reference sequence). The CDR3 nucleotides read TGTGCCAGCAGCCAAGACGCGCGGAAGCGCTCCTACAATGAGCAGTTCTTC. This encodes CASSQDARKRSYNEQFF.

The chain combines TRBV3-1 (or the pseudogene TRBV3-2) with TRBJ2-5; TRBD2 matches at 9 bases. The CDR3 has 17 residues. V lost 4 bases, J lost 4 bases, and 13 bases stayed unmatched. Germline V CDR1 and CDR2: LGHDT, YNNKEL (reference sequence). CDR3 in amino acids: CASSRYSGSYVAETQYF. CDR3 nucleotides: TGTGCCAGCAGCCGATATAGCGGGAGTTATGTGGCAGAGACCCAGTACTTC.

The count of this clone is one. The chain links TRBV6-5 to TRBJ2-2, with 9 bases aligning to TRBD1. Germline V gene data show CDR1 as MNHEY and CDR2 as SVGAGI. This CDR3 spans 15 amino acids. The V and J ends lost 6 bases and 6 bases, in that order; junction bases with no gene match: 8. CDR3 residues: CASSPGQGGSGELFF. CDR3 bases: TGTGCCAGCAGCCCGGGACAGGGAGGTTCCGGGGAGCTGTTTTTT.

This clone appeared a single time. This sequence joins TRBV4-1 and TRBJ1-6; TRBD1 might be the D (5 bases). Looked up from germline, CDR1 is MGHRA and CDR2 is YSYEKL. This CDR3 comprises 18 residues. Trimming left V 4 bases short and J 6 bases short, with 22 bases between. The CDR3 protein is CASSRQARGQTTNSPLHF. The CDR3 region has the DNA TGCGCCAGCAGCCGGCAAGCTAGGGGCCAGACCACTAATTCACCCCTCCACTTT.

The CDR3 reads CASGTGGNFDEKLFF. CDR3 sequence (DNA): TGTGCCAGCGGGACAGGGGGCAACTTTGATGAAAAACTGTTTTTT. This chain joins TRBV2 and TRBJ1-4; 12 nucleotides agree with TRBD1. Germline values: CDR1 SNHLY, CDR2 FYNNEI. The CDR3 length is 15 residues. J lost 6 bases, V lost 8 bases, and 7 bases had no gene match.

V is TRBV27 and J is TRBJ1-1; no clear D. The CDR3 has 14 residues. V was trimmed by 0 bases and J by 1 base, leaving 6 bases between them. CDR1 is MNHEY, CDR2 SMNVEV, per germline (reference sequence). CDR3 sequence (DNA): TGTGCCAGCAGTTTATCGAGGCGGAACACTGAAGCTTTCTTT. Translated, it gives CASSLSRRNTEAFF.